This T cell receptor (beta chain) derives from a study of T cell responses to AZD1222 COVID-19 vaccine. Study-wide results and caveats: Elevations in Spike-specific TCR breadth and depth followed administration of two AZD1222 doses. Per reports, nearly half of all spike-specific TCRs target regions that are unmutated in variants. Spike as a whole was targeted by vaccine-associated CD4 TCRs, dominant at 160-218 and 743-854. Donors in the cohort were predominantly white British and more often female, and clonal diversity was possibly underestimated.

Worth noting for this clone: The antigen remains unidentified.

Assay: immunoSEQ multiplex PCR; the TCRdb copy retains only in-frame clones and omits some. The repertoire holds 45,000 to 70,000 clones, with more than 75% as singletons. The origin of this receptor is an adult in good health. The starting material was peripheral blood, obtained on day 0 of AZD1222 vaccination.

The CDR3, as DNA: TGTGCCAGTAGTCTCGTCGGGGGAATCGTAGGCTACGAGCAGTACTTC. This codes for CASSLVGGIVGYEQYF. This sequence joins TRBV19 and TRBJ2-7; TRBD2 might be the D (6 bases). Trimming removed 5 bases from V and 3 bases from J, with 20 bases in between. The CDR3 is made up of 16 amino acids. Germline V gives CDR1 LNHDA, CDR2 SQIVND (reference sequence). The whole variable domain, remainder taken from reference TRBV19 and TRBJ2-7, is DGGITQSPKYLFRKEGQNVTLSCEQNLNHDAMYWYRQDPGQGLRLIYYSQIVNDFQKGDIAEGYSVSREKKESFPLTVTSAQKNPTAFYLCASSLVGGIVGYEQYFGPGTRLTVT.